What follows are 21 T cell receptor beta chains derived from one specimen sequenced in a study of blood T cell repertoires in COVID-19. Using immunoSEQ multiplex PCR, the repertoire was profiled, and TCRdb retains in-frame clones only, with some absent. The data contain tens of thousands of clones, about 80% of them singletons. The sequenced sample was peripheral blood. The receptors derive from a man aged 80 or over with COVID-19, enrolled during active disease.

Of note for this clone: Other nucleotide sequences in the sample specify the same CDR3. CDR3 sequence (DNA): TGCGCCAGCAGCTTAGGGGGCTCGAACACCGGGGAGCTGTTTTTT. This codes for CASSLGGSNTGELFF. V is TRBV5-1 and J is TRBJ2-2; 7 bases are shared with TRBD1. The CDR3 spans 15 residues. With 2 bases clipped from V and 0 bases from J, the junction kept 1 base outside the gene matches. Germline values: CDR1 SGHRS, CDR2 YFSETQ.

The chain uses TRBV25-1 and TRBJ1-6; TRBD1 matches 9 bases. The CDR3 consists of 14 residues. Unmatched junction bases numbered 2, after V lost 4 bases and J lost 7 bases. Germline CDR1 MGHDK, CDR2 SYGVNS. The CDR3 here is CASSAGTGNSPLHF. The CDR3, as DNA: TGTGCCAGCAGTGCCGGGACAGGGAATTCACCCCTCCACTTT.

This sequence joins TRBV5-8 and TRBJ1-1, with 7 bases matching TRBD1. CDR3 length equals 15 residues. Germline CDR1 reads SGHTS; CDR2 reads YDEGEE. J gave up 1 base and V 3 bases, and 6 bases lay outside the gene matches. The CDR3 region has the DNA TGTGCCAGCAGCTGGAACAGGGGCGCGAACACTGAAGCTTTCTTT. This sequence encodes CASSWNRGANTEAFF.

The chain is built from TRBV7-2 and TRBJ1-5, with TRBD1 as a possible D gene (5 bases). V was trimmed by 5 bases and J by 3 bases, leaving 8 bases between them. CDR3 length: 13 residues. The germline CDR1 and CDR2 sequences are SGHTA and FQGNSA. CDR3 loop: CASSDSYNQPQHF. The CDR3 region has the DNA TGTGCCAGCAGCGACAGTTACAATCAGCCCCAGCATTTT.

CDR3 sequence (DNA): TGTGCCAGCTCACCAAGGACTAGCGGGAAAGAGACCCAGTACTTC. This gives the protein CASSPRTSGKETQYF. The chain employs TRBV18 and TRBJ2-5, with 12 bases identical to TRBD2. CDR3 length equals 15 residues. Trimming removed 2 bases from V and 3 bases from J; junction bases left unmatched: 1. CDR1 is KGHSH and CDR2 is LQKENI in the germline V gene.

V and J are TRBV6-5 and TRBJ1-1; the D gene is possibly TRBD1 (5 bases). This CDR3 comprises 14 residues. The germline CDR1 and CDR2 sequences are MNHEY and SVGAGI. Trimming shortened V by 4 bases and J by 5 bases, and 14 bases separated the two germline ends. The CDR3 DNA sequence: TGTGCCAGCAGTTCTTTACGCAGGGAAACTGAAGCTTTCTTT. Its translation is CASSSLRRETEAFF.

The chain uses TRBV7-2 and TRBJ1-2; tentative D call: TRBD1 (5 bases). Trimming pared 2 bases from V and 2 bases from J, leaving 18 bases between. The CDR3 totals 17 residues. Germline V gives CDR1 SGHTA, CDR2 FQGNSA. The CDR3: CASSLNPTAGLNYGYTF. In DNA, the CDR3 is TGTGCCAGCAGCTTAAACCCGACAGCGGGGTTAAACTATGGCTACACCTTC. The full variable domain, rest sourced from reference TRBV7-2 and TRBJ1-2, is GAGVSQSPSNKVTEKGKDVELRCDPISGHTALYWYRQSLGQGLEFLIYFQGNSAPDKSGLPSDRFSAERTGGSVSTLTIQRTQQEDSAVYLCASSLNPTAGLNYGYTFGSGTRLTVV.

The table lists this clone with a count of one. The genes are TRBV4-2 and TRBJ2-1; D perhaps matches TRBD2 (7 bases). The CDR3 runs 15 residues. The V and J ends lost 4 bases and 7 bases respectively, with 17 bases between them. Germline V gene data show CDR1 as LGHNA and CDR2 as YNFKEQ. CDR3 residues: CASSPRESGTNEQFF. The CDR3 coding sequence is TGTGCCAGCAGCCCGCGGGAGAGTGGGACAAATGAGCAGTTCTTC.

The CDR3 spells CASSLGQVHTEAFF. The DNA of the CDR3 is TGTGCCAGCAGCTTGGGACAGGTTCACACTGAAGCTTTCTTT. The chain recombines TRBV5-6 with TRBJ1-1; D is possibly TRBD1 (6 bases). V was clipped by 0 bases and J by 3 bases, with 9 bases between them. This CDR3 is 14 amino acids long. Germline-derived CDR1 and CDR2 are SGHDT and YYEEEE.

This sequence joins TRBV9 and TRBJ2-4; TRBD2 matches 7 bases. Trimming removed 7 bases from V and 8 bases from J; junction bases left unmatched: 15. Germline V gene sequence: CDR1 SGDLS, CDR2 YYNGEE. The CDR3 extends over 15 amino acids. The CDR3 coding sequence is TGTGCCAGCTCACGAACCCCGGCGGGAGCGGACATTCAGTACTTC. This sequence encodes CASSRTPAGADIQYF.

The chain employs TRBV5-1 and TRBJ1-2; 8 nucleotides align to TRBD1. Germline V gives CDR1 SGHRS, CDR2 YFSETQ. The J segment lost 2 bases and the V segment lost 3 bases, leaving 9 bases of the junction unmatched. The length of the CDR3 is 16 residues. The CDR3 DNA is TGCGCCAGCAGCTCCGTCCGACAGGGGACGAACTATGGCTACACCTTC. Amino acid sequence: CASSSVRQGTNYGYTF.

The V call is TRBV9, the J call TRBJ1-1, with D perhaps matching TRBD1 (5 bases). Germline-derived CDR1 and CDR2 are SGDLS and YYNGEE. CDR3 length: 13 residues. V dropped 1 base and J dropped 4 bases, with 8 bases sitting between them. The CDR3 loop reads CASSVQGLTEAFF. DNA of the CDR3: TGTGCCAGCAGCGTACAGGGTCTCACTGAAGCTTTCTTT.

This chain joins TRBV7-2 and TRBJ2-5, with 9 bases identical to TRBD2. Germline V gene sequence: CDR1 SGHTA, CDR2 FQGNSA. This CDR3 comprises 16 residues. The junction had 8 bases not matched to a gene; V was cut back by 2 bases and J by 4 bases. CDR3 protein: CASSLLAGGPRETQYF. CDR3 bases: TGTGCCAGCAGCTTACTGGCGGGAGGGCCGAGAGAGACCCAGTACTTC.

The V and J genes are TRBV19 and TRBJ1-3; TRBD1 agrees at 7 bases. The CDR3 is 15 amino acids. The V segment lost 6 bases and the J segment 2 bases; nucleotides outside the gene matches: 7. The germline V gene has CDR1 LNHDA and CDR2 SQIVND (reference sequence). The CDR3 protein is CASSPDQGAGNTIYF. CDR3 coding DNA: TGTGCCAGTAGCCCCGATCAGGGGGCTGGAAACACCATATATTTT.

In this sample, this clone turned up a few times. The chain is built from TRBV2 and TRBJ2-3, with D hard to call. The germline V and J ends were trimmed by 4 bases and 0 bases, with 5 bases remaining between them. Germline V gene sequence: CDR1 SNHLY, CDR2 FYNNEI. This CDR3 is 13 amino acids long. CDR3 DNA sequence: TGTGCCAGCAGTGGTACTAGCACAGATACGCAGTATTTT. It translates to CASSGTSTDTQYF.

The chain links TRBV9 to TRBJ1-3; no clear D gene. The V and J ends lost 2 bases and 0 bases respectively, with 9 bases between them. The CDR3 runs 15 residues. CDR1 SGDLS and CDR2 YYNGEE come from the germline V gene. The CDR3 DNA sequence: TGTGCCAGCAGCGTCGAGGACTACTCTGGAAACACCATATATTTT. Translation: CASSVEDYSGNTIYF.

This chain joins TRBV19 and TRBJ2-1; D possibly corresponds to TRBD1 (6 bases). This CDR3 has 19 amino acids. CDR1 and CDR2 from the germline V gene are LNHDA and SQIVND (reference sequence). Trimming took off 6 bases at V and 4 bases at J, with 28 bases between the two ends. The CDR3 is CASRVGHSLLPHTYNEQFF. The CDR3 DNA is TGTGCCAGTAGGGTGGGACATTCCCTGCTCCCTCACACATACAATGAGCAGTTCTTC. The full variable domain, its missing parts supplied by reference TRBV19 and TRBJ2-1, is DGGITQSPKYLFRKEGQNVTLSCEQNLNHDAMYWYRQDPGQGLRLIYYSQIVNDFQKGDIAEGYSVSREKKESFPLTVTSAQKNPTAFYLCASRVGHSLLPHTYNEQFFGPGTRLTVL.

CDR3 amino acids: CASKIGLGSYNSPLHF. As DNA, the CDR3 is TGTGCCAGTAAGATAGGGCTGGGGAGCTATAATTCACCCCTCCACTTT. This chain joins TRBV19 and TRBJ1-6; the D is unclear. Germline lookup yields CDR1 LNHDA and CDR2 SQIVND (reference sequence). V was clipped by 7 bases and J by 3 bases, with 16 bases between them. CDR3 length equals 16 residues.

The genes are TRBV7-6 and TRBJ2-2; a weak D match, TRBD2 (7 bases). CDR1 SGHVS and CDR2 FNYEAQ come from the germline V gene. Trimming shortened V by 2 bases and J by 0 bases, and 16 bases separated the two germline ends. CDR3 length: 18 residues. DNA for the CDR3: TGTGCCAGCAGCTTAAATTCTGCGGGGGCTTCGAACACCGGGGAGCTGTTTTTT. Amino acid sequence: CASSLNSAGASNTGELFF.

This rearrangement joins TRBV4-3 to TRBJ1-4; D perhaps matches TRBD1 (5 bases). Trimming left V 0 bases short and J 8 bases short, with 13 bases between. The CDR3 covers 15 residues. Germline V lookup: CDR1 LGHNA, CDR2 YSLEER. The CDR3 loop is CASSQDRGRGEKLFF. The CDR3 nucleotides are TGCGCCAGCAGCCAAGATAGGGGTCGGGGGGAAAAACTGTTTTTT.

In its sample, this clone is medium-sized. The chain employs TRBV5-1 and TRBJ1-1; 12 positions agree with TRBD1. From germline, CDR1 is SGHRS and CDR2 YFSETQ. The trim removed 0 bases at V and 7 bases at J, leaving 13 bases unmatched. The CDR3 length is 18 residues. CDR3 sequence reads: CASSLASPGQGASGEAFF. The DNA of the CDR3 is TGCGCCAGCAGCTTGGCATCCCCGGGACAGGGGGCTTCAGGTGAAGCTTTCTTT.